The 16 T cell receptor beta chains below come from one sample, sequenced in a study of Graves' ophthalmopathy and Graves' hyperthyroidism. Researchers took RNA transcripts and amplified TCR beta CDR3 regions from them. Scientists carried out first-round RT-PCR using HTBI primers and then a second-round multiplex PCR. MiXCR, applied by TCRdb to the multiplex PCR reads, yields one record per CDR3 protein. The sample lists over a million distinct CDR3 sequences, 36% occurring once. Sequenced: peripheral blood or thyroid tissue (not recorded which). The receptors were sampled from an adult man with Graves' hyperthyroidism.

Concerning this clonotype itself: A single base separates this from a much larger clone, so it may be a read error. The missing conserved phenylalanine or tryptophan at the end of this CDR3 makes a read error likely. The J gene is TRBJ2-2, the V gene TRBV2; D unresolved. Looked up from germline, CDR1 is SNHLY and CDR2 is FYNNEI. The CDR3 spans 17 residues. The V end lost 1 base, the J end lost 0 bases, and 12 bases lay between the germline ends. CDR3 bases: TGTGCCAGCAGTGAAGTGGGCCGGAAAACGAACACCGGGGAGCTGTTTTCT. Translating it yields CASSEVGRKTNTGELFS.

Many counts were recorded for this clonotype. The chain is built from TRBV7-2 and TRBJ1-3; D call uncertain. The germline gives CDR1 SGHTA, CDR2 FQGNSA. The CDR3 runs to 14 residues. Between the trimmed V and J ends, which lost 2 bases and 0 bases, there was a span of 5 bases. CDR3 DNA sequence: TGTGCCAGCAGCTTATTTATCTCTGGAAACACCATATATTTT. Protein sequence: CASSLFISGNTIYF.

The chain links TRBV10-2 to TRBJ2-7; tentative D call: TRBD2 (5 bases). The germline V gene has CDR1 WSHSY and CDR2 SAAADI. V was clipped by 4 bases and J by 0 bases, with 16 bases between them. This CDR3 is built from 16 residues. CDR3 coding DNA: TGCGCCAGCAGTGCCAGTAGTTGGAGGCACTCCTACGAGCAGTACTTC. This encodes CASSASSWRHSYEQYF.

Many counts were recorded for this clonotype. This chain connects TRBV5-8 to TRBJ2-6; no firm D call. V dropped 4 bases and J dropped 2 bases, with 7 bases sitting between them. There are 14 residues in the CDR3. Germline CDR1 SGHTS, CDR2 YDEGEE. The CDR3 spells CASSMLPGANVLTF. CDR3 DNA sequence: TGTGCCAGCAGCATGCTCCCTGGGGCCAACGTCCTGACTTTC.

This rearrangement joins TRBV25-1 to TRBJ2-2; the D gene is possibly TRBD1 (6 bases). The CDR3 loop spans 18 amino acids. Germline V gene lookup returns CDR1 MGHDK and CDR2 SYGVNS. V lost 6 bases and J lost 1, with 21 bases in between. CDR3 DNA: TGTGCCAGCAGCTTTCCATACAGGGTCCCCGGGAACACCGGGGAGCTGTTTTTT. It yields the protein CASSFPYRVPGNTGELFF.

The chain uses TRBV29-1 and TRBJ1-2, with D perhaps matching TRBD1 (5 bases). CDR1 is SQVTM, CDR2 ANQGSEA, per germline. Deletions cut 6 bases from V and 2 bases from J, with 10 bases between. This CDR3 comprises 12 residues. In DNA, the CDR3 is TGCAGCGTCGGACACAAAAACTATGGCTACACCTTC. Protein: CSVGHKNYGYTF.

This clonotype was found once. Just one base apart from a much larger clone, this may be a read error. The CDR3 end shows no conserved phenylalanine or tryptophan, and so a read error is likely. V is TRBV11-2 and J is TRBJ1-1, with a tentative D call TRBD1 (5 bases). CDR1 SGHAT and CDR2 FQNNGV come from the germline V gene. Between the trimmed V and J ends, which lost 1 base and 5 bases, there was a span of 11 bases. This CDR3 comprises 14 residues. The CDR3 reads CASSLAWGETEAFL. CDR3 coding DNA: TGTGCCAGCAGCTTAGCTTGGGGGGAAACTGAAGCTTTCCTT.

The CDR3 sequence is CSAPDPTSLHF. The CDR3 nucleotides are TGCAGTGCTCCTGACCCGACGTCCCTCCACTTT. V usage is TRBV20-1 and J usage is TRBJ1-6; D gene uncertain. Germline CDR1 and CDR2: DFQATT and SNEGSKA (reference sequence). V lost 5 bases and J lost 14, with 13 bases in between. The CDR3 sequence is 11 residues long.

The J gene is TRBJ1-1, the V gene TRBV7-9, with TRBD1 as a possible D gene (5 bases). The V end lost 4 bases, the J end lost 4 bases, and 16 bases lay between the germline ends. Per the germline V gene, CDR1 is SEHNR and CDR2 is FQNEAQ (reference sequence). The CDR3 extends over 15 amino acids. CDR3 sequence (DNA): TGTGCCAGCAGCTACGGGGGGACTAGTGTCACTGAAGCTTTCTTT. Translated, it gives CASSYGGTSVTEAFF.

This clonotype was detected only a few times. The chain combines TRBV20-1 with TRBJ1-5; D is ambiguous. V lost 0 bases to trimming and J lost 3 bases, with 12 bases between them. The germline gives CDR1 DFQATT, CDR2 SNEGSKA (reference sequence). The CDR3 is 15 residues long. The CDR3 region is CSARDFQTVNQPQHF. The DNA for the CDR3 is TGCAGTGCTAGAGATTTCCAGACGGTCAATCAGCCCCAGCATTTT.

Comments on this clonotype: One end of the junction does not line up with germline, which may come from a read error. This chain uses TRBV24-1 with TRBJ2-6; D is possibly TRBD1 (5 bases). This CDR3 comprises 11 residues. In germline, CDR1 is KGHDR, CDR2 SFDVKD. The CDR3 loop is CATSDWGTEAF. For the CDR3, the DNA is TGTGCCACCAGTGATTGGGGCACTGAAGCTTTC.

The gene calls are TRBV11-2 and TRBJ2-7; 9 bases line up with TRBD1. V was pared by 5 bases and J by 6 bases, with 8 bases of the junction left unmatched. The CDR3 contains 14 residues. Germline lookup yields CDR1 SGHAT and CDR2 FQNNGV. The CDR3 spells CASSTPGQGVEQYF. For the CDR3, the DNA is TGTGCCAGCAGCACGCCGGGACAGGGTGTCGAGCAGTACTTC.

The chain links TRBV11-2 to TRBJ2-6; D remains unclear. CDR1 is SGHAT and CDR2 is FQNNGV in the germline V gene. Between the trimmed V and J ends, which lost 5 bases and 4 bases, there was a span of 15 bases. The CDR3 has 16 amino acids. In DNA form, the CDR3 reads TGTGCCAGCAGCGCGCTATCCAACACCGGGGCCAACGTCCTGACTTTC. Its translation: CASSALSNTGANVLTF.

In its sample, this clonotype was seen once. The genes are TRBV6-2 or TRBV6-3 and TRBJ2-7, with a possible D match to TRBD1 (6 bases). The CDR3 loop spans 13 amino acids. The V gene lost 5 bases and the J gene lost 11 bases, with 19 bases spanning the gap. Germline values: CDR1 MNHEY, CDR2 SVGEGT. The CDR3 sequence: CASSPGTPEREYF. CDR3 DNA: TGTGCCAGCAGTCCCGGGACACCGGAGAGGGAGTACTTC.

This clonotype has a single count. V is TRBV29-1 and J is TRBJ1-1, with D possibly matching TRBD1 (5 bases). This CDR3 region has 11 residues. Germline CDR1 SQVTM, CDR2 ANQGSEA. CDR3 protein: CRTDRDTEAFF. The CDR3 DNA sequence: TGCAGGACCGACAGAGACACTGAAGCTTTCTTT.

This clonotype was counted many times. This sequence joins TRBV12-3 or TRBV12-4 and TRBJ2-5, with 7 positions matching TRBD1. V shed 5 bases, J shed 5 bases, and the junction held 11 bases outside the gene matches. The CDR3 is 15 residues long. In DNA form, the CDR3 reads TGTGCCAGCAGTATCCGACAGGGTGTATGGGAGACCCAGTACTTC. Its protein product is CASSIRQGVWETQYF.